Listed below are T cell receptor beta chains from one sample, sequenced in a study of shared clonotypes between healthy human individuals. Using immunoSEQ multiplex PCR, the repertoire was profiled, and TCRdb retains in-frame clones only, with some absent. The table records fewer than 650,000 clones, 60% to 85% of them present only once. The sample consisted of PBMCs. These receptors were taken from a woman aged 40 to 50 in good health. Some clones in this sample may be carry-over from other donors' samples. The CDR3 runs from the conserved cysteine through the conserved F or W. The D gene is left open where the match is weak. Clone size is shown for a subset of rows, as once, few, many or a class of expanded clone.

j_call: TRBJ2-1; v_call: TRBV30; clone_size: NA; d_call: NA; cdr3_aa: CAWSIPQGGWAYNEQFF
j_call: TRBJ1-2; v_call: TRBV19; clone_size: many; d_call: NA; cdr3_aa: CASTTSLGYGYTF
j_call: TRBJ1-6; v_call: TRBV7-9; clone_size: NA; d_call: TRBD1; cdr3_aa: CASSLEGQNSPLHF
j_call: TRBJ2-1; v_call: TRBV5-4; clone_size: NA; d_call: TRBD2; cdr3_aa: CASSLGREGLNEQFF
j_call: TRBJ2-3; v_call: TRBV4-1; clone_size: NA; d_call: TRBD2; cdr3_aa: CASSQVRLAGATDTQYF
j_call: TRBJ1-2; v_call: TRBV30; clone_size: NA; d_call: NA; cdr3_aa: CAWSAYSYGYTF
j_call: TRBJ2-3; v_call: TRBV28; clone_size: NA; d_call: NA; cdr3_aa: CASSSPVRGFSDTQYF
j_call: TRBJ1-1; v_call: TRBV7-3; clone_size: NA; d_call: NA; cdr3_aa: CASSRDNINTEAFF
j_call: TRBJ1-1; v_call: TRBV7-9; clone_size: NA; d_call: TRBD1; cdr3_aa: CASSLAQGAAWTEAFF
j_call: TRBJ1-2; v_call: TRBV7-2; clone_size: NA; d_call: NA; cdr3_aa: CASSLAWPTDGYTF
j_call: TRBJ2-7; v_call: TRBV9; clone_size: NA; d_call: TRBD1; cdr3_aa: CASSVDGTAYEQYF
j_call: TRBJ1-3; v_call: TRBV25-1; clone_size: few; d_call: NA; cdr3_aa: CAGAGDGNTIYF
j_call: TRBJ2-3; v_call: TRBV10-3; clone_size: NA; d_call: NA; cdr3_aa: CAISDLRAGEHTDTQYF
j_call: TRBJ2-3; v_call: TRBV12-5; clone_size: NA; d_call: TRBD2; cdr3_aa: CASGLVLPGAGGTDTQYF
j_call: TRBJ1-5; v_call: TRBV27; clone_size: once; d_call: NA; cdr3_aa: CASSTDSYSNQPQHF
j_call: TRBJ1-2; v_call: TRBV30; clone_size: NA; d_call: NA; cdr3_aa: CAWSAGRFLSYGYTF
j_call: TRBJ1-5; v_call: TRBV30; clone_size: once; d_call: NA; cdr3_aa: CAWSPLIGDQPQHF
j_call: TRBJ1-1; v_call: TRBV11-3; clone_size: few; d_call: NA; cdr3_aa: CASSKQESTEAFF
j_call: TRBJ2-6; v_call: TRBV2; clone_size: NA; d_call: NA; cdr3_aa: CASRGPGANVLTF
j_call: TRBJ2-1; v_call: TRBV30; clone_size: NA; d_call: TRBD2; cdr3_aa: CAWSALAGGYEQFF
j_call: TRBJ1-1; v_call: TRBV30; clone_size: NA; d_call: NA; cdr3_aa: CAWSGQGHTEAFF
j_call: TRBJ2-3; v_call: TRBV2; clone_size: once; d_call: TRBD2; cdr3_aa: CASSVRAGGGDTQYF
j_call: TRBJ2-3; v_call: TRBV28; clone_size: NA; d_call: NA; cdr3_aa: CASRGGPGLHTQYF
j_call: TRBJ2-1; v_call: TRBV5-1; clone_size: once; d_call: NA; cdr3_aa: CASSSDTGDSYNEQFF
j_call: TRBJ2-7; v_call: TRBV19; clone_size: NA; d_call: NA; cdr3_aa: CASSSRADVVTPGEQYF
j_call: TRBJ2-2; v_call: TRBV6-5; clone_size: NA; d_call: TRBD2; cdr3_aa: CASSYELAGDTGELFF
j_call: TRBJ2-3; v_call: TRBV6-1; clone_size: NA; d_call: NA; cdr3_aa: CASRITGPDTQYF
j_call: TRBJ2-5; v_call: TRBV4-1; clone_size: NA; d_call: TRBD1; cdr3_aa: CASSQTGLIGETQYF
j_call: TRBJ2-1; v_call: TRBV7-2; clone_size: once; d_call: NA; cdr3_aa: CASSLSLAEGNDEQFF
j_call: TRBJ1-4; v_call: TRBV5-1; clone_size: once; d_call: TRBD1; cdr3_aa: CASSVDRAEKLFF
j_call: TRBJ2-3; v_call: TRBV4-2; clone_size: few; d_call: TRBD2; cdr3_aa: CASSQLSGTDTQYF
j_call: TRBJ2-1; v_call: TRBV9; clone_size: NA; d_call: TRBD2; cdr3_aa: CASSASGRSYNEQFF
j_call: TRBJ2-2; v_call: TRBV5-1; clone_size: NA; d_call: TRBD2; cdr3_aa: CASSWSTSGSNTGELFF
j_call: TRBJ2-1; v_call: TRBV7-9; clone_size: NA; d_call: TRBD2; cdr3_aa: CASSFDGTSGRARRFF
j_call: TRBJ2-7; v_call: TRBV5-8; clone_size: NA; d_call: TRBD1; cdr3_aa: CASSPFRQGADF
j_call: TRBJ2-4; v_call: TRBV19; clone_size: NA; d_call: NA; cdr3_aa: CASSIVGTKNIQYF
j_call: TRBJ1-5; v_call: TRBV28; clone_size: NA; d_call: TRBD1; cdr3_aa: CASSPRSSLTGGRWNQPQHF
j_call: TRBJ2-3; v_call: TRBV19; clone_size: NA; d_call: TRBD1; cdr3_aa: CASSGWTGVGDTQYF
j_call: TRBJ2-2; v_call: TRBV9; clone_size: NA; d_call: TRBD2; cdr3_aa: CASSAGTSGYTGELFF
j_call: TRBJ2-7; v_call: TRBV6-7; clone_size: few; d_call: TRBD1; cdr3_aa: CASSNRGPYEQYF
j_call: TRBJ1-1; v_call: TRBV11-1; clone_size: NA; d_call: NA; cdr3_aa: CASSLGAGSNTEAFF
j_call: TRBJ1-5; v_call: TRBV6-1; clone_size: NA; d_call: NA; cdr3_aa: CASNSLLSNQPQHF
j_call: TRBJ2-7; v_call: TRBV5-6; clone_size: NA; d_call: NA; cdr3_aa: CASSLEAGLSYEQYF
j_call: TRBJ2-2; v_call: TRBV6-1; clone_size: once; d_call: NA; cdr3_aa: CAIRVAGSGELFF
j_call: TRBJ1-6; v_call: TRBV6-5; clone_size: NA; d_call: NA; cdr3_aa: CASRQGPPLHF
j_call: TRBJ2-3; v_call: TRBV28; clone_size: NA; d_call: NA; cdr3_aa: CASSFPREAVQYF
j_call: TRBJ1-4; v_call: TRBV5-1; clone_size: NA; d_call: NA; cdr3_aa: CASSLLQGANEKLFF
j_call: TRBJ2-7; v_call: TRBV30; clone_size: NA; d_call: TRBD1; cdr3_aa: CAWSPDRGRSYEQYF